These 14 T cell receptor beta chains were sequenced from one sample in a study of blood T cells in healthy people across ages. Next came a second PCR, run for about 6 to 12 cycles, which used a sample-barcoded 5' primer along with a J-beta primer mix. TCRdb used MiXCR to reprocess the 5' RACE reads, holding one entry per CDR3 protein. The repertoire consists of roughly 1,700,000 distinct CDR3 sequences, with approximately 28% occurring once and the leading ten covering 7% to 9%. Sequencing was carried out using blood. These receptors originate from a woman between 25 and 40 years old in good health.

This rearrangement joins TRBV7-9 to TRBJ2-1, with D perhaps given as TRBD1 or TRBD2 (5 bases each). The CDR3 totals 15 residues. The V gene lost 1 base and the J gene lost 10 bases, with 17 bases spanning the gap. CDR1 is SEHNR, CDR2 FQNEAQ, per germline (reference sequence). The CDR3 DNA reads as TGTGCCAGCAGCTTAGATGGGGTTTTAGGGGACGAGCAGTTCTTC. Protein sequence: CASSLDGVLGDEQFF.

This clonotype appeared a few times. V usage is TRBV5-1 and J usage is TRBJ2-4; possible D gene TRBD2, 7 bases. The germline CDR1 and CDR2 sequences are SGHRS and YFSETQ. V lost 0 bases to trimming and J lost 13 bases, with 20 bases between them. CDR3 length: 15 amino acids. CDR3 in amino acids: CASSLEGGGPREQYF. The CDR3 DNA is TGCGCCAGCAGCTTGGAGGGGGGAGGGCCGAGGGAGCAGTACTTC.

The chain joins TRBV18 to TRBJ2-3; no firm D call. The ends were cut back, 6 bases at V and 0 bases at J, with 10 bases in the middle. This CDR3 has 14 amino acids. The germline CDR1 and CDR2 sequences are KGHSH and LQKENI. The CDR3 sequence: CASSTIGSTDTQYF. In DNA form, the CDR3 reads TGTGCCAGCTCGACAATCGGCAGCACAGATACGCAGTATTTT.

The chain couples TRBV6-5 to TRBJ2-7; a possible D gene is TRBD1 (5 bases). Germline V gene lookup returns CDR1 MNHEY and CDR2 SVGAGI. V dropped 5 bases and J dropped 0 bases, with 14 bases sitting between them. The CDR3 contains 15 residues. The CDR3 sequence is CASSADSRPSYEQYF. For the CDR3, the DNA is TGTGCCAGCAGTGCAGACAGCCGACCCTCCTACGAGCAGTACTTC.

V usage is TRBV21-1 and J usage is TRBJ2-1. TRBV21-1 is termed a pseudogene. This CDR3 has 17 residues. The CDR3 is CASSSTVQRLSYNEQFF. CDR3 DNA sequence: TGTGCCAGCAGCTCAACCGTTCAGAGATTGTCCTACAATGAGCAGTTCTTC.

This clonotype was detected ten times or more. The chain links TRBV2 to TRBJ2-5; 7 nucleotides agree with TRBD2. V lost 3 bases and J lost 5; bases outside the gene matches: 3. This CDR3 has 13 residues. The germline V gene has CDR1 SNHLY and CDR2 FYNNEI. The CDR3 reads CASSDIAGETQYF. The CDR3 DNA reads as TGTGCCAGCAGTGATATAGCGGGTGAGACCCAGTACTTC.

There are a few counts of this clonotype. The junction departs from germline at one end; a sequencing error may be responsible. The chain carries TRBV7-9 and TRBJ1-5; 10 nucleotides line up with TRBD1. Per germline, CDR1 SEHNR and CDR2 FQNEAQ (reference sequence). The CDR3 has 14 residues. CDR3 nucleotides: TGTGCCGGCAGCGCGACAGGGGGCGGTCAGCCCCAGCATTTT. Translating it yields CAGSATGGGQPQHF.

Concerning this clonotype itself: One junction end does not reproduce the germline sequence, and a read error may be involved. The CDR3 DNA reads TGTGCCCGCAGCATTAGCGGGAGGCCAAGTGACGAGCAGTACTTC. Translation: CARSISGRPSDEQYF. V usage is TRBV9 and J usage is TRBJ2-7; 10 bases line up with TRBD2. This CDR3 region has 15 residues. Germline CDR1 is SGDLS and CDR2 is YYNGEE.

A few counts support this clonotype. The chain is built from TRBV6-6 and TRBJ1-4, with D possibly matching TRBD1 (5 bases). Germline V gene sequence: CDR1 MNHNY, CDR2 SVGAGI (reference sequence). Trimming removed 6 bases at V and 0 bases at J, with 8 bases between. The CDR3 has 14 residues. The CDR3, as DNA: TGTGCCAGCAGGTCCAGGGCAACTAATGAAAAACTGTTTTTT. As protein: CASRSRATNEKLFF.

The chain carries TRBV24-1 and TRBJ2-1; possibly TRBD2 for D (6 bases). V was shortened by 6 bases and J by 8 bases, with 22 bases between the two germline ends. The CDR3 runs to 16 residues. CDR1 and CDR2 from the germline V gene are KGHDR and SFDVKD. The CDR3 nucleotides are TGTGCCACCAGTAACCCCGAGAGCGGGCCGGGGGATGAGCAGTTCTTC. This sequence encodes CATSNPESGPGDEQFF.

On this clonotype itself: Possible read error: a much larger clone is one base away. This chain uses TRBV4-3 with TRBJ2-7; D gene unclear. V was trimmed by 1 base and J by 0 bases, leaving 7 bases between them. This CDR3 region has 14 residues. In germline, CDR1 is LGHNA, CDR2 YSLEER. The CDR3 reads CASSQVLHSYEQYF. The CDR3, as DNA: TGCGCCAGCAGCCAAGTTCTACACTCCTACGAGCAGTACTTC.

The gene calls are TRBV5-1 and TRBJ2-5; D is perhaps TRBD1 (6 bases). Germline V gene lookup returns CDR1 SGHRS and CDR2 YFSETQ. The CDR3 has 14 residues. V lost 4 bases, J lost 4 bases, and 14 bases lay in between. As DNA, the CDR3 is TGCGCCAGCAGCCCGGGACAACTTGGAGAGACCCAGTACTTC. It specifies CASSPGQLGETQYF.

This chain uses TRBV21-1 with TRBJ2-2; the table names TRBD1, a call not compared with the DNA. TRBV21-1 is listed as a pseudogene. The CDR3 has 14 amino acids. The CDR3 bases are TGTGCCAGCAGCAAGGACAGGAATACCGGGGAGCTGTTTTTT. Amino acid sequence: CASSKDRNTGELFF.

This clonotype was counted many times. CDR3 bases: TGTGCCAGCAGCATAGGTAGCGAGAGCTCCTACGAGCAGTACTTC. It translates to CASSIGSESSYEQYF. The chain combines TRBV21-1 with TRBJ2-7; TRBD2, as called in the table, went unchecked against the DNA. TRBV21-1 is termed a pseudogene. The CDR3 covers 15 residues.